This entry describes one T cell receptor (beta chain). Generated by immunoSEQ multiplex PCR, the TCRdb table keeps only in-frame clones and is missing some. The sample records around 300,000 clones, roughly 86% being singletons. This sample stems from a study of blood T cell repertoires in COVID-19. Turning to the study itself: Acute and convalescent COVID-19 samples came from the United States, Italy and Spain. The cDNA or gDNA used as material had been derived from T cells, B-cell-depleted T cells, or PBMCs.

Categorization into cohorts depended on clinical history that participants reported. For recovered donors of Cohort 3, there were two negative PCRs, clearance, or symptom resolution. This TCR was sampled from a woman younger than 35 who had recovered from COVID-19. What was sequenced was PBMCs or T cells enriched from blood (not recorded which).

The CDR3 DNA follows: TGCGCCAGCAGCTTGATTACTAGCGGGAGCTTGCCAGATACGCAGTATTTT. Protein: CASSLITSGSLPDTQYF. This rearrangement joins TRBV5-1 to TRBJ2-3; TRBD2 matches at 11 bases. CDR3 length: 17 residues. Trimming cost V 1 base and J 4 bases; bases outside gene matches: 8. Germline CDR1 is SGHRS and CDR2 is YFSETQ.